Listed below are T cell receptor beta chains from one sample, sequenced in a study of CD8+CD57+ T cells in acquired aplastic anemia. TCRdb re-analysed the reads in MiXCR, keeping a single row per CDR3 protein. In the table there are 200,000 or so distinct CDR3 sequences, 50% to 75% of which are singletons. Sequenced input: sorted CD4+, CD8+, or CD8+CD57+ T cells (not recorded which) from PBMCs. The source is a human donor with severe aplastic anemia or a healthy control (not recorded which). CDR3s include the opening cysteine and the closing phenylalanine or tryptophan. A D gene is named only where the DNA matches it firmly. A clone size is listed for some rows: how often the clone was seen (once, few, many), or a class if it is expanded.

V: TRBV7-9
size: .
D: TRBD2
J: TRBJ2-7
DNA: TGTGCCAGCAGCCGCACTAGCGGGGGGGATTACTACGAGCAGTACTTC
CDR3: CASSRTSGGDYYEQYF

V: TRBV10-3
size: .
D: TRBD1
J: TRBJ1-2
DNA: TGTGCCATCAGTCCTGGACAGGGTAACTATGGCTACACCTTC
CDR3: CAISPGQGNYGYTF

V: TRBV7-9
size: .
D: .
J: TRBJ2-5
DNA: TGTGCCAGCAGCTTAGTTGGGGTAGGCGAGACCCAGTACTTC
CDR3: CASSLVGVGETQYF

V: TRBV7-9
size: once
D: .
J: TRBJ1-3
DNA: TGTGCCAGCAGCTTCAGGGACTCTGGAAACACCATATATTTT
CDR3: CASSFRDSGNTIYF

V: TRBV5-4
size: .
D: .
J: TRBJ2-5
DNA: TGTGCCAGCAGCTTGGGCCCGGAGGGGGCGGGGTTGACGGAGACCCAGTACTTC
CDR3: CASSLGPEGAGLTETQYF

V: TRBV20-1
size: .
D: .
J: TRBJ2-3
DNA: TGCAGTGCTCTGGGGACTCCCACAGATACGCAGTATTTT
CDR3: CSALGTPTDTQYF

V: TRBV20-1
size: .
D: .
J: TRBJ2-1
DNA: TGCAGTGCGTGGGGTGCCCTCGATGAGCAGTTCTTC
CDR3: CSAWGALDEQFF

V: TRBV7-8
size: .
D: TRBD2
J: TRBJ2-1
DNA: TGTGCCAGCAGTTCGACTAGCGGGGGGGCCGATGAGCAGTTCTTC
CDR3: CASSSTSGGADEQFF

V: TRBV28
size: .
D: .
J: TRBJ1-2
DNA: TGTGCCAGCAGTCCCGGTGTAGGGGGCTACACCTTC
CDR3: CASSPGVGGYTF

V: TRBV5-5
size: .
D: .
J: TRBJ1-6
DNA: TGTGCCAGCAGCTTGGGTCAGGAGAATTCACCCCTCCACTTT
CDR3: CASSLGQENSPLHF

V: TRBV20-1
size: few
D: TRBD2
J: TRBJ2-3
DNA: TGCAGTACCCCGGCCCATCTAGCGGGGGGCACAGATACGCAGTATTTT
CDR3: CSTPAHLAGGTDTQYF

V: TRBV29-1
size: many
D: .
J: TRBJ1-2
DNA: TGCAGCCTCTGGGAAACAGTAGTAAATGGCTACACCTTC
CDR3: CSLWETVVNGYTF

V: TRBV6-5
size: .
D: .
J: TRBJ2-5
DNA: TGTGCCAGCAGTTATGGGCCTTTCGAGACCCAGTACTTC
CDR3: CASSYGPFETQYF

V: TRBV7-8
size: .
D: .
J: TRBJ1-6
DNA: TGTGCCAGCAGCTTAGCTTCCGATTATAATTCACCCCTCCACTTT
CDR3: CASSLASDYNSPLHF

V: TRBV10-3
size: few
D: .
J: TRBJ1-1
DNA: TGTGCCATCAGTCAGGACAACATGAACACTGAAGCTTTCTTT
CDR3: CAISQDNMNTEAFF

V: TRBV6-6
size: .
D: .
J: TRBJ1-1
DNA: TGTGCCAGCAGCTACAGACCAACAGGGCGCACTGAAGCTTTCTTT
CDR3: CASSYRPTGRTEAFF

V: TRBV10-3
size: .
D: TRBD1
J: TRBJ2-1
DNA: TGTGCCATCAGACGGGAAGGCGACAGGGTGTTTGATGAGCAGTTCTTC
CDR3: CAIRREGDRVFDEQFF

V: TRBV7-9
size: .
D: .
J: TRBJ2-5
DNA: TGTGCCAGCAGGTGGGGAGAAGAGACCCAGTACTTC
CDR3: CASRWGEETQYF

V: TRBV7-6
size: .
D: .
J: TRBJ2-2
DNA: TGTGCCAGCAGCGCGCCTAAGAACACCGGGGAGCTGTTTTTT
CDR3: CASSAPKNTGELFF

V: TRBV3-1
size: many
D: .
J: TRBJ2-7
DNA: TGTGCCAGCAGCCAAGTTTGGGGCTTCTCCGAGCAGTACTTC
CDR3: CASSQVWGFSEQYF

V: TRBV19
size: .
D: TRBD1
J: TRBJ2-2
DNA: TGTGCCAGTAGTATTTTGGGACAGGGAAACACCGGGGAGCTGTTTTTT
CDR3: CASSILGQGNTGELFF

V: TRBV7-2
size: .
D: .
J: TRBJ1-2
DNA: TGTGCCAGCAGCCGCCCACAGGGATATGGCTACACCTTC
CDR3: CASSRPQGYGYTF

V: TRBV10-2
size: .
D: TRBD1
J: TRBJ1-2
DNA: TGCGCCAGCGGGGACAGGGGACCCCCTAACTATGGCTACACCTTC
CDR3: CASGDRGPPNYGYTF

V: TRBV7-9
size: .
D: .
J: TRBJ2-7
DNA: TGTGCCGGCAGCTTATATCAGACAGCCCCCTACGAGCAGTGCTTC
CDR3: CAGSLYQTAPYEQCF

V: TRBV7-9
size: few
D: TRBD1
J: TRBJ2-7
DNA: TGTGCCAGCAGCTTAGCGGGTCGGGACAGTGTTAGCTCCTACGAGCAGTACTTC
CDR3: CASSLAGRDSVSSYEQYF

V: TRBV5-8
size: .
D: TRBD2
J: TRBJ2-2
DNA: TGTGCCAGCAGCTCCGGACTAGCGGGGCGAAGGAGCACCGGGGAGCTGTTTTTT
CDR3: CASSSGLAGRRSTGELFF

V: TRBV7-8
size: .
D: .
J: TRBJ2-2
DNA: TGTGCCAGCAGCTTAGGGGCAGGGCGGAACACCGGGGAGCTGTTTTTT
CDR3: CASSLGAGRNTGELFF

V: TRBV13
size: many
D: .
J: TRBJ2-1
DNA: TGTGCCAGCAGCCCCTCGAGTGGGGGACATGAGCAGTTCTTC
CDR3: CASSPSSGGHEQFF

V: TRBV9
size: .
D: .
J: TRBJ2-1
DNA: TGTGCCAGCAGTGAAGGGCCTCTGGGGTCCTACAATGAGCAGTTCTTC
CDR3: CASSEGPLGSYNEQFF

V: TRBV6-2/TRBV6-3
size: many
D: .
J: TRBJ2-6
DNA: TGTGCCAGCAGCCCCACACTCTCTGGGGCCAACGTCCTGACTTTC
CDR3: CASSPTLSGANVLTF

V: TRBV10-3
size: .
D: TRBD2
J: TRBJ2-2
DNA: TGTGCCATCGAAGCGGGGGGCACCGGGGAGCTGTTTTTT
CDR3: CAIEAGGTGELFF

V: TRBV3-1
size: few
D: .
J: TRBJ2-2
DNA: TGTGCCAGCAGCCAAGATAGGGGCTCGGCCGGGGAGCTGTTTTTT
CDR3: CASSQDRGSAGELFF

V: TRBV2
size: .
D: TRBD2
J: TRBJ2-7
DNA: TGTGCCAGCAGTGAACGGGAGGGAAACGAGCAGTACTTC
CDR3: CASSEREGNEQYF

V: TRBV3-1
size: few
D: .
J: TRBJ1-5
DNA: TGTGCCAGCAGCCAAGCAGGGTACAATCAGCCCCAGCATTTT
CDR3: CASSQAGYNQPQHF

V: TRBV9
size: .
D: .
J: TRBJ2-7
DNA: TGTGCCAGCAGCTCCCAAATGTCTCCCCGCGAGCAGTACTTC
CDR3: CASSSQMSPREQYF

V: TRBV6-1
size: .
D: .
J: TRBJ1-1
DNA: TGTGCCAGTTGCACTGAAGCTTTCTTT
CDR3: CASCTEAFF

V: TRBV7-7
size: .
D: TRBD2
J: TRBJ2-2
DNA: TGTGCCAGCAGCGCCGGACCGGGACTAGCGGCCGGGGAGCTGTTTTTT
CDR3: CASSAGPGLAAGELFF

V: TRBV6-1
size: many
D: .
J: TRBJ2-7
DNA: TGTGCCAGCAGAGAAGACCCCCTTGGGGAGCAGTACTTC
CDR3: CASREDPLGEQYF

V: TRBV7-6
size: few
D: TRBD1
J: TRBJ2-7
DNA: TGTGCCAGCAGCCCCAGACAGGGTCCGTCCTACGAGCAGTACTTC
CDR3: CASSPRQGPSYEQYF

V: TRBV7-9
size: many
D: .
J: TRBJ1-1
DNA: TGTGCCAGCAGCTTCGCAGGGGACACTGAAGCTTTCTTT
CDR3: CASSFAGDTEAFF

V: TRBV6-5
size: .
D: .
J: TRBJ2-7
DNA: TGTGCCAGCAGTACCCTCGGCGAGCAGTACTTC
CDR3: CASSTLGEQYF

V: TRBV14
size: many
D: TRBD2
J: TRBJ2-1
DNA: TGTGCCAGCAGCCAAGAATGGAGCGGGGGTAATGATGAGCAGTTCTTC
CDR3: CASSQEWSGGNDEQFF

V: TRBV13
size: .
D: TRBD1
J: TRBJ1-2
DNA: TGCGCCAGCAGCCAGGGACCTGGACAGGGGGTGGATGGCTACACCTTC
CDR3: CASSQGPGQGVDGYTF

V: TRBV2
size: once
D: .
J: TRBJ2-7
DNA: TGTGCCAGCAGTGTAGGGGAGTCCATCTACGAGCAGTACTTC
CDR3: CASSVGESIYEQYF

V: TRBV19
size: once
D: TRBD1
J: TRBJ2-1
DNA: TGTGCCAGTACCGCCGGGACAGGGGTTTACAATGAGCAGTTCTTC
CDR3: CASTAGTGVYNEQFF

V: TRBV6-5
size: few
D: .
J: TRBJ2-5
DNA: TGTGCCATCAGTGGACTAAAGGGACAAGAGACCCAGTACTTC
CDR3: CAISGLKGQETQYF

V: TRBV19
size: .
D: .
J: TRBJ2-7
DNA: TGTGCCAGTACCTTCAGTGTAAGCTCCTACGAGCAGTACTTC
CDR3: CASTFSVSSYEQYF

V: TRBV24-1
size: few
D: .
J: TRBJ1-2
DNA: TGTGCCACCAGTGAGTCCGGGATAGATGGCTACACCTTC
CDR3: CATSESGIDGYTF

V: TRBV7-9
size: many
D: TRBD2
J: TRBJ2-3
DNA: TGTGCCAGCAGCTCGACTAGCGGGGACCTAGATACGCAGTATTTT
CDR3: CASSSTSGDLDTQYF

V: TRBV2
size: .
D: TRBD1
J: TRBJ2-5
DNA: TGTGCCAGCTCTCGGCCGGGACAGGGGATGTGGGAAGAGACCCAGTACTTC
CDR3: CASSRPGQGMWEETQYF

V: TRBV28
size: few
D: TRBD1
J: TRBJ2-7
DNA: TGTGCCAGCACTCTCTGGGGACAGGGACCCTACGAGCAGTACTTC
CDR3: CASTLWGQGPYEQYF

V: TRBV9
size: .
D: TRBD2
J: TRBJ2-2
DNA: TGTGCCAGCAGCATACGCGGGACTAGCGGGGGCCCGATCACCGGGGAGCTGTTTTTT
CDR3: CASSIRGTSGGPITGELFF

V: TRBV20-1
size: .
D: .
J: TRBJ1-1
DNA: TGCAGTGTCGTGCAGGGGAACACTGAAGCTCTCTTT
CDR3: CSVVQGNTEALF